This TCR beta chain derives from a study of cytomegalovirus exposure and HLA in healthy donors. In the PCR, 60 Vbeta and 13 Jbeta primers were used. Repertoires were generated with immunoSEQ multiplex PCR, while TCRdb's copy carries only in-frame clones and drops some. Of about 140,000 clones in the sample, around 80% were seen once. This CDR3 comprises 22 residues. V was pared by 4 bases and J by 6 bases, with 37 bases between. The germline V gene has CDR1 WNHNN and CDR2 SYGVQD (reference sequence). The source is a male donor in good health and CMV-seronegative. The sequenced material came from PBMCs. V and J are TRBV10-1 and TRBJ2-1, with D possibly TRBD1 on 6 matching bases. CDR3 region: CASSGTPGKTGTNVAIPNEQFF. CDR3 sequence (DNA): TGCGCCAGCAGTGGAACCCCTGGGAAGACCGGGACAAACGTAGCAATTCCCAATGAGCAGTTCTTC.